This TCR beta chain was observed in a study of cytomegalovirus exposure and HLA in healthy donors (dated by TCRdb to the late 2010s). Concerning the study at large: The 666 repertoires of the first cohort and the 110 or so validation repertoires were produced on the same platform, according to a later analysis. The study aimed to test whether cataloging public T cell receptors could reveal signatures of past pathogen exposure. A separate validation cohort of over a hundred different subjects was used in addition to the 666-subject first cohort. The study combined high-throughput TCR immunosequencing, statistical association of individual TCRs with disease status, and machine learning to predict cytomegalovirus infection status.

Libraries were made using the immunoSEQ multiplex PCR assay. The study's processing was this. A statistical classification framework was developed to diagnose cytomegalovirus status using the catalog of TCR beta chain sequences. TCRdb provides this immuneACCESS table in a form limited to in-frame rearrangements. Some clones are lacking; in checked studies, under half of them reflect an unresolved V gene, and why the rest are absent is not known. The D gene and trimming were derived from the DNA, and the V and J assignments and clone size from that table. Within this sample are under 100,000 clones, with approximately 96% of them counted one time only. Together, the top ten hold less than 0.8% of the sample. The donors were included in the validation cohort of 130 or so subjects, a group kept apart from the roughly 670-subject first cohort. General findings and caveats noted by the study authors: In vitro tests confirmed that a few of the cytomegalovirus-associated TCR beta chains recognize cytomegalovirus antigens. The validation cohort had no HLA typing available for a later analysis, so co-occurrence within that cohort was assessed over all 120 or so repertoires. The authors suggested that the approach could potentially be extended to other disease states and immunological phenotypes. The classifier was reported to diagnose cytomegalovirus status with high specificity and sensitivity in both the original and validation cohorts. Of the cluster scores, about 94% were above 0 in a later analysis, which found that TCRs clustered in the first cohort also tended to co-occur in the roughly 130 validation repertoires. Most TCR sequences were observed very rarely across donors, whereas some public TCRs were present in many individuals. The study listed 150 to 200 TCR beta chains as associated with cytomegalovirus.

As to this clone: Its antigen is unknown. One base away there is no much larger clone; base qualities are not given.

This clonotype was sampled from a man aged 18 to 30 in good health and CMV-seronegative. The sample taken for sequencing was PBMCs.

In nucleotide form, the sequence is TGTGCCACCAGCAGAGATCCGGCAGGGACCTACAATGAGCAGTTCTTC. It encodes CATSRDPAGTYNEQFF. The sequence joins TRBV15 to TRBJ2-1; the D gene is perhaps TRBD1, from 5 matching bases. The CDR3, from cysteine to phenylalanine, totals 16 residues. Of all the DNA, just the CDR3 is kept, 48 bases in frame from base 1. The trim is 0 bases for V and 2 bases for J, with a gap of 11 bases between the germline ends. CDR1 and CDR2 are read off the germline V gene (reference sequence) as LNHNV and YYDKDF.